This TCR beta chain derives from a study of graft-versus-host responses after intestinal transplantation. Overall study context: Transplants given to recipients were multivisceral, liver-intestinal, or isolated intestinal. Recipients uniformly received anti-thymocyte globulin induction, followed by tacrolimus and steroids for two to four years.

The CDR3 spans 16 residues. The V and J ends lost 5 bases and 6 bases, in that order; junction bases with no gene match: 11. Germline V CDR1 and CDR2: SGHNT, YYREEE (reference sequence). Broader study findings: Those patients showing graft-donor T cell macrochimerism displayed high graft-versus-host to host-versus-graft clonal ratios in allografts. Recipient-marrow GvH clones were detected, some having first appeared in ileum or blood.

Turning to this clone: The antigen remains unidentified.

The repertoire was sequenced with immunoSEQ multiplex PCR; TCRdb's copy has only in-frame clones and lacks some. The sample lists around 100,000 clones, about nine tenths seen once, with about 0.18% in the top ten. The genes are TRBV5-4 and TRBJ2-3; 11 nucleotides line up with TRBD2. The clonotype was recovered from a human donor who was the organ donor for an intestinal transplant. The sample was unstimulated CD4+ T cells sorted from spleen or lymph node cells, taken before transplant. Here the CDR3 reads CASRPGLAEGRDTQYF. CDR3 sequence (DNA): TGTGCCAGCAGGCCGGGACTAGCGGAGGGCAGGGATACGCAGTATTTT.